Only a few counts were recorded for the clone carrying this TCR beta chain. The antigen is unknown. The sample belongs to a study of human T cells and chemical hapten exposure. The time point denotes: patch test 2, 6 weeks after DPC sensitization. As for treatment: therapeutic diphenylcyclopropenone sensitization with weekly scalp DPC. At patch-test visits, sampling came before the patch test. The template was total RNA from unfractionated whole blood. This CDR3 spans 14 amino acids. Germline V lookup: CDR1 SGHTA, CDR2 FQGNSA. After removal of 4 bases from V and 6 bases from J, the junction contained 4 bases not matched to a gene. Within the library, unique molecular identifiers were attached to each individual cDNA molecule. In TCRdb, the RACE reads were re-called with MiXCR into one record per CDR3 protein. The repertoire holds 330,000 or so distinct CDR3 sequences, about 6.3% seen once, with 5% to 6% in the top ten.

Notes on the study in general: Donor immune responses may differ from healthy people's, since all donors had alopecia.

The chain recombines TRBV7-2 with TRBJ1-4; TRBD1 agrees at 8 bases. Sequencing was performed on whole blood, taken in connection with sensitization to the hapten diphenylcyclopropenone (DPC). This TCR derives from a woman aged 18-29 years with alopecia areata. Some clones in this sample may be carry-over from other donors' samples. The CDR3 nucleotides are TGTGCCAGCAGCTCCGACAGGGGATATGAAAAACTGTTTTTT. Its protein is CASSSDRGYEKLFF.